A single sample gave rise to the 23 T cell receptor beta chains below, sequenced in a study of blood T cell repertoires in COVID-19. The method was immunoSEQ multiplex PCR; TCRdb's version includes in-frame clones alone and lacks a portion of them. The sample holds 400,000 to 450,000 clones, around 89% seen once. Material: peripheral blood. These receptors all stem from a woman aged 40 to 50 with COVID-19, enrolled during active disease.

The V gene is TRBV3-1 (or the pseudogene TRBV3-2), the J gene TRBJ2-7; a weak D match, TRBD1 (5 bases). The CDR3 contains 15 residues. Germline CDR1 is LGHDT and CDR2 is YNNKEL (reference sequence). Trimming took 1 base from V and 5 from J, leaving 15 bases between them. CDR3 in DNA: TGTGCCAGCAGCCAAGCAGGACAACGGTCGGACGAGCAGTACTTC. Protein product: CASSQAGQRSDEQYF.

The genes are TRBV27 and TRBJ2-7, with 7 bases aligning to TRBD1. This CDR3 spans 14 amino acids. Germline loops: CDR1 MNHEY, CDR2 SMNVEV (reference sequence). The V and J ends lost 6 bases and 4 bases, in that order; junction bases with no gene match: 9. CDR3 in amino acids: CASRSGQNYYEQYF. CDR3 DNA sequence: TGTGCCAGCAGGTCGGGACAGAATTATTACGAGCAGTACTTC.

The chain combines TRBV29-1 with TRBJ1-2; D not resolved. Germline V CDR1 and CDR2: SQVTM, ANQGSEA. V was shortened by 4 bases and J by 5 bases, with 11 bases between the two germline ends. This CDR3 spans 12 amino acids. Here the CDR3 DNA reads TGCAGCGTTGCGATGTCAGAATATGGCTACACCTTC. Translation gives CSVAMSEYGYTF.

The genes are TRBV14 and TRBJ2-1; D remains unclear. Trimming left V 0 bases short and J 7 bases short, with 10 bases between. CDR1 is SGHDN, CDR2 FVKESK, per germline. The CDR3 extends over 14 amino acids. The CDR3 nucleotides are TGTGCCAGCAGCCAAGATCTCGTCACTAATGAGCAGTTCTTC. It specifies CASSQDLVTNEQFF.

CDR3 sequence: CASRFGPGQGGELFF. CDR3 nucleotides: TGCGCCAGCAGGTTCGGTCCGGGACAGGGCGGGGAGCTGTTTTTT. The rearrangement joins TRBV4-3 to TRBJ2-2; TRBD1 agrees at 9 bases. V dropped 6 bases and J dropped 7; count of bases not matched to a gene: 9. The V gene's germline CDR1 is LGHNA and CDR2 YSLEER. The CDR3 has 15 residues.

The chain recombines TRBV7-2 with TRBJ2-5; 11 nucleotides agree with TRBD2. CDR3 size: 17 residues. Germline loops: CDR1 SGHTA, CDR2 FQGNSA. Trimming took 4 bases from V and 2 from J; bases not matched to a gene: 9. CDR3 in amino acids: CASSSGRLAGIQETQYF. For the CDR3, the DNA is TGTGCCAGCAGCTCAGGGAGACTAGCGGGAATACAAGAGACCCAGTACTTC.

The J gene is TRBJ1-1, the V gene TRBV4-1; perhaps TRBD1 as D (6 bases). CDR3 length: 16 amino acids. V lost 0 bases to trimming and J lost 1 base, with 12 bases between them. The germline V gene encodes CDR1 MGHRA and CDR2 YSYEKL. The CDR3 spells CASSQEKRGKNTEAFF. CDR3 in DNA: TGCGCCAGCAGCCAAGAAAAAAGGGGGAAGAACACTGAAGCTTTCTTT.

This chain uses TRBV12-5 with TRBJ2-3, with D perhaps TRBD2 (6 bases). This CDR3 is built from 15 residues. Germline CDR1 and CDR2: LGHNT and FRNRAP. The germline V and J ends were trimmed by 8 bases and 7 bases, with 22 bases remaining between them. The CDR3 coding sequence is TGTGCTAGTCGGGCGGGGACCCCACAAGCAAATACGCAGTATTTT. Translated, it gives CASRAGTPQANTQYF.

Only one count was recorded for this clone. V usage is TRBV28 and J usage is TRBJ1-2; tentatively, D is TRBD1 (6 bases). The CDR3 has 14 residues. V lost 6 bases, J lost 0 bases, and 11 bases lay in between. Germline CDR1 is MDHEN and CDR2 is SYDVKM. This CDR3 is CASSLDSSNYGYTF. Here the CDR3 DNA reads TGTGCCAGCAGCCTGGACAGCTCTAACTATGGCTACACCTTC.

The DNA for the CDR3 is TGTGCCAGCTCACCCCAGACAGAGTTCTATGGCTACACCTTC. Protein: CASSPQTEFYGYTF. The V gene is TRBV18, the J gene TRBJ1-2, with D possibly matching TRBD1 (5 bases). The CDR3 sequence is 14 residues long. Deletions cut 3 bases from V and 4 bases from J, with 12 bases between. Germline V gene sequence: CDR1 KGHSH, CDR2 LQKENI.

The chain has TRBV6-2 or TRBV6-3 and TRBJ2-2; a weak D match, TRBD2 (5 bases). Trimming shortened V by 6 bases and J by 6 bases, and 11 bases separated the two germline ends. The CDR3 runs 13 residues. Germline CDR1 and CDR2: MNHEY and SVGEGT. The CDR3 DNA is TGTGCCAGCAGCCCGACTATTCCCGGGGAGCTGTTTTTT. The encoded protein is CASSPTIPGELFF.

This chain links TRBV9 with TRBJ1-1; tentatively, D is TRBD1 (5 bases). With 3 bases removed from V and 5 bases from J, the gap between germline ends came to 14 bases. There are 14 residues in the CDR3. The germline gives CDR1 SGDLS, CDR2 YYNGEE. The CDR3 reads CASSAAPRETEAFF. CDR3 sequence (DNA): TGTGCCAGCAGCGCCGCCCCCAGGGAAACTGAAGCTTTCTTT. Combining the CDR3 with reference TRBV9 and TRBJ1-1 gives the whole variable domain DSGVTQTPKHLITATGQRVTLRCSPRSGDLSVYWYQQSLDQGLQFLIQYYNGEERAKGNILERFSAQQFPDLHSELNLSSLELGDSALYFCASSAAPRETEAFFGQGTRLTVV.

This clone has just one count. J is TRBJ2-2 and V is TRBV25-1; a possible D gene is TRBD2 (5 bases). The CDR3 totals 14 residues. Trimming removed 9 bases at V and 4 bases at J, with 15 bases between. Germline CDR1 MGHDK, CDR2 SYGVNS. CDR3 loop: CASCREWGTGELFF. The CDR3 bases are TGTGCCAGTTGTAGGGAGTGGGGCACCGGGGAGCTGTTTTTT.

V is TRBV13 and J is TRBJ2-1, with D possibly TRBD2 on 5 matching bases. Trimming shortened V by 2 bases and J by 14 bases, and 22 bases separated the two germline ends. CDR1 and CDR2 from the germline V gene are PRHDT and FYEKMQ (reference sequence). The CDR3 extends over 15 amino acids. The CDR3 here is CASSLKRGAYAGEFF. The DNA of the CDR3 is TGTGCCAGCAGCTTAAAACGTGGCGCCTACGCCGGGGAGTTCTTC.

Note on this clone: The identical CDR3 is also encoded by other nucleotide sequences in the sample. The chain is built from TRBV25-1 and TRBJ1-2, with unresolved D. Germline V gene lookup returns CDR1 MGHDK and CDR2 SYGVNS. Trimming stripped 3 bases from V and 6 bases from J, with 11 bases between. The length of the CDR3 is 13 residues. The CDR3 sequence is CASSDPGFDGYTF. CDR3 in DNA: TGTGCCAGCAGTGACCCTGGCTTCGATGGCTACACCTTC.

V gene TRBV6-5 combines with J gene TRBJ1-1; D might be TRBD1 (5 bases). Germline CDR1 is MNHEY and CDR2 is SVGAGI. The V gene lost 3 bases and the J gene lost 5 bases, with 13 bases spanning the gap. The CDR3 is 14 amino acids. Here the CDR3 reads CASSYFRAKTEAFF. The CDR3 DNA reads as TGTGCCAGCAGTTATTTCAGGGCGAAGACTGAAGCTTTCTTT.

The CDR3 here is CATSPSGTPYNEQFF. The CDR3 DNA follows: TGTGCCACCAGCCCATCGGGGACTCCGTACAATGAGCAGTTCTTC. This chain links TRBV24-1 with TRBJ2-1; D might be TRBD2 (6 bases). V was shortened by 7 bases and J by 4 bases, with 16 bases between the two germline ends. The CDR3 spans 15 residues. CDR1 is KGHDR, CDR2 SFDVKD, per germline.

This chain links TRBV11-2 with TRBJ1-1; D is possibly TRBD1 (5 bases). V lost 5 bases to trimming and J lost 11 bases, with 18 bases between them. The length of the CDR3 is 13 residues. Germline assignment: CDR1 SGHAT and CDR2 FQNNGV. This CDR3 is CASSKSRGGDAFF. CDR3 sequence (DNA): TGTGCCAGCAGCAAGAGCCGGGGGGGTGACGCTTTCTTT. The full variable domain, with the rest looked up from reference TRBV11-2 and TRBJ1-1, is EAGVAQSPRYKIIEKRQSVAFWCNPISGHATLYWYQQILGQGPKLLIQFQNNGVVDDSQLPKDRFSAERLKGVDSTLKIQPAKLEDSAVYLCASSKSRGGDAFFGQGTRLTVV.

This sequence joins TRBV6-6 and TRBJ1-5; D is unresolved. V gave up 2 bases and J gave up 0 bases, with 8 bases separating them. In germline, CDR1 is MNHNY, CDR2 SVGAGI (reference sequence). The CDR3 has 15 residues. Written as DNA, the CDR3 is TGTGCCAGCAGTTACCCAGGTAATAGCAATCAGCCCCAGCATTTT. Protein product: CASSYPGNSNQPQHF.

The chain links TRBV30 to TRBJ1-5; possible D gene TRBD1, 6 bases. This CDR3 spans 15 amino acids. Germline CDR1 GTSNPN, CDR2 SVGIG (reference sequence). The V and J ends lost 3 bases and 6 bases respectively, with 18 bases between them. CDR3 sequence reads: CAWSPAPGGLQPQHF. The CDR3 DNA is TGTGCCTGGAGCCCAGCGCCGGGGGGGCTTCAGCCCCAGCATTTT.

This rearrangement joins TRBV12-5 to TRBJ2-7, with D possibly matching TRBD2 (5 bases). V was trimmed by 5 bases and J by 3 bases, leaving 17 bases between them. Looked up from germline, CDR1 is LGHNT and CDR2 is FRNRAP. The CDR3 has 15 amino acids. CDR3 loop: CASGLGSGLVYEQYF. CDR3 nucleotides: TGTGCTAGTGGTCTTGGGAGCGGACTGGTCTACGAGCAGTACTTC.

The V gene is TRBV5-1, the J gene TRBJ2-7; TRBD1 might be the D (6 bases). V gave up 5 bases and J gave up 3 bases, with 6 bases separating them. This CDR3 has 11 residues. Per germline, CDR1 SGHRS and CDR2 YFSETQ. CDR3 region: CASRTGYEQYF. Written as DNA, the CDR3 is TGCGCCAGCAGGACAGGCTACGAGCAGTACTTC.

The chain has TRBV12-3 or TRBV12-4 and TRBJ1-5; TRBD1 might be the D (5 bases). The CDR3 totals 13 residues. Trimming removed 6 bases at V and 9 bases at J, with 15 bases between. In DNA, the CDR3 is TGTGCCAGCAGCAGATCAGGGTCAGGGCCCCAGCATTTT. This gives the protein CASSRSGSGPQHF.